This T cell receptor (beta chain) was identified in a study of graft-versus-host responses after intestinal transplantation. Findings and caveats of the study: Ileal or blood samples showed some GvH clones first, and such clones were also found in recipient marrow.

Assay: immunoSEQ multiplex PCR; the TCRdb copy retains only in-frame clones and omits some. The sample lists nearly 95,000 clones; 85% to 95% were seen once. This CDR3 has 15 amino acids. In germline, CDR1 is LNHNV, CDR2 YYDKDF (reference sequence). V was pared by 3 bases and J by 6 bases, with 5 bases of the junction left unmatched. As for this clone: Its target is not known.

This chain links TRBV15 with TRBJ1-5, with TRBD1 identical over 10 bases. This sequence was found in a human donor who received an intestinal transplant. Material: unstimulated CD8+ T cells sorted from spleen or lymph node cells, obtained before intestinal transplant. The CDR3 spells CATSRGTGDAQPQHF. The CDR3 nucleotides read TGTGCCACCAGCAGGGGGACAGGGGACGCTCAGCCCCAGCATTTT.